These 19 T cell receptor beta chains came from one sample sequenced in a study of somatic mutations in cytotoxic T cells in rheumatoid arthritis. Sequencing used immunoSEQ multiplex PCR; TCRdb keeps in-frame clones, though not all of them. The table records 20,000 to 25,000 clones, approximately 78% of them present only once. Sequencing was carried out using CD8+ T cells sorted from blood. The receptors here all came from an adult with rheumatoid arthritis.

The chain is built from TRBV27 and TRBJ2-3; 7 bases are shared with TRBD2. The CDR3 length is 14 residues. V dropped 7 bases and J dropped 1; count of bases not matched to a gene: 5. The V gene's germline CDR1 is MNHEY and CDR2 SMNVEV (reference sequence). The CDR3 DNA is TGTGCCAGCAAGGAGGGGAGGGGCACAGATACGCAGTATTTT. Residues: CASKEGRGTDTQYF.

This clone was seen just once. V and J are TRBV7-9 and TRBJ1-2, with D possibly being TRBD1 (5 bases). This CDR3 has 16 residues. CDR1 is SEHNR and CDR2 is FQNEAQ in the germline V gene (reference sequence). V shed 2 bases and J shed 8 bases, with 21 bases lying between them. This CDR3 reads CASSLTGGVSTRGYTF. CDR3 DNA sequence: TGTGCCAGCAGCTTAACTGGGGGTGTCAGCACTCGGGGCTACACCTTC.

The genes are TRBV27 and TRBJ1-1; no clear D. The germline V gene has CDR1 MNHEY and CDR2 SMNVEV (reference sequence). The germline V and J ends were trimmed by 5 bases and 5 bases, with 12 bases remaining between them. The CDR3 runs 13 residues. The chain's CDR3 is CASSSDFGTEAFF. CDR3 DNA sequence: TGTGCCAGCAGTAGCGACTTCGGAACTGAAGCTTTCTTT.

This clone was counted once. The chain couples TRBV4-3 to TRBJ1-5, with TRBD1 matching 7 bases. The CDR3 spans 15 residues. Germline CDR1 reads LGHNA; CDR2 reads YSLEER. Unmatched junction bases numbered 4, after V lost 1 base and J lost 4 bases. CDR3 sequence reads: CASSQVRGQNQPQHF. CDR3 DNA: TGCGCCAGCAGCCAAGTTAGGGGACAGAATCAGCCCCAGCATTTT.

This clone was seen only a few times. CDR3 protein: CASSETGTNQPQHF. CDR3 DNA sequence: TGTGCCAGCAGTGAAACAGGGACCAATCAGCCCCAGCATTTT. V gene TRBV6-1 combines with J gene TRBJ1-5, with a possible D match to TRBD1 (6 bases). Trimming shortened V by 2 bases and J by 3 bases, and 8 bases separated the two germline ends. CDR3 length: 14 residues. Germline values: CDR1 MNHNS, CDR2 SASEGT.

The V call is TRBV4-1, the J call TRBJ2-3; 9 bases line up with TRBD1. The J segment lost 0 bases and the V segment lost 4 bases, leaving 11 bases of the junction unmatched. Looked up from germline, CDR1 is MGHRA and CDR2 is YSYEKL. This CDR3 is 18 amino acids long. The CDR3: CASSLRTGEFLSTDTQYF. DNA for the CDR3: TGCGCCAGCAGCCTTCGGACAGGGGAATTCCTAAGCACAGATACGCAGTATTTT.

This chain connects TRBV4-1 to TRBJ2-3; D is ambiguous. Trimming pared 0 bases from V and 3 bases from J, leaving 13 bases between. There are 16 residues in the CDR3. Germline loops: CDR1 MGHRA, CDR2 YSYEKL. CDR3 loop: CASSQEAVGFTDTQYF. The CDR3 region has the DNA TGCGCCAGCAGCCAAGAAGCCGTCGGTTTTACAGATACGCAGTATTTT.

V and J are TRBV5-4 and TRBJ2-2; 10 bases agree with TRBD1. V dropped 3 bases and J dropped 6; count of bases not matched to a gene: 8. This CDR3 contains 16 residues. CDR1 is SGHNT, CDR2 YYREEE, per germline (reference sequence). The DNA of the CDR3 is TGTGCCAGCAGCTCCCGGGACAGGGGATATGCCGGGGAGCTGTTTTTT. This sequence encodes CASSSRDRGYAGELFF.

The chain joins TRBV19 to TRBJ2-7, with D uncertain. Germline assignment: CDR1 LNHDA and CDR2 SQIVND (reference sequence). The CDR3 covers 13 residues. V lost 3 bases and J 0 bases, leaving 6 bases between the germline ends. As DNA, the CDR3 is TGTGCCAGTAGTATCGGCAGCTCCTACGAGCAGTACTTC. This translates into CASSIGSSYEQYF.

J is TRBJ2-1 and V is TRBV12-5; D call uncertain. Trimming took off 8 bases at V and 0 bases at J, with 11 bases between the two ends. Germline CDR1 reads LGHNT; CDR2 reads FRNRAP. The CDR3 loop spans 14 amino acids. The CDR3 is CASMMDASYNEQFF. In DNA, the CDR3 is TGTGCTAGTATGATGGACGCCTCCTACAATGAGCAGTTCTTC.

The DNA of the CDR3 is TGTGCCAGCAGTGAAGGGGCCCCTTCCTACGAGCAGTACTTC. Translation: CASSEGAPSYEQYF. The rearrangement uses TRBV6-1 and TRBJ2-7; D is undetermined. V was cut by 1 base and J by 1 base, with 8 bases left in between. This CDR3 comprises 14 residues. Germline V lookup: CDR1 MNHNS, CDR2 SASEGT.

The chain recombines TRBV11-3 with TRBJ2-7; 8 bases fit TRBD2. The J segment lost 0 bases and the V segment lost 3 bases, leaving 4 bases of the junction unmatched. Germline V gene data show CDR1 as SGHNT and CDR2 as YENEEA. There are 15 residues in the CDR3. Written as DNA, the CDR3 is TGTGCCAGCAGCTTGGGGCGGGGGGCCTCCTACGAGCAGTACTTC. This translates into CASSLGRGASYEQYF.

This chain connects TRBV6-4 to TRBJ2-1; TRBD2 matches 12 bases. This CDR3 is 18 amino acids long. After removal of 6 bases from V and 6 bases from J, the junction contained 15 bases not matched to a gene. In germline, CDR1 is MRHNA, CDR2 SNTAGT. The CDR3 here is CASSYNPLAGGPFNEQFF. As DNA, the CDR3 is TGTGCCAGCAGCTATAACCCTCTAGCGGGGGGGCCGTTCAATGAGCAGTTCTTC.

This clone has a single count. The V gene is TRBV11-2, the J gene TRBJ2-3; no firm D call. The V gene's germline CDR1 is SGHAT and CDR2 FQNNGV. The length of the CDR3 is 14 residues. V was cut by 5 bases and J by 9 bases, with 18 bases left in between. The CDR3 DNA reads TGTGCCAGCAGCCAAACCCCTCCTGATGGCACGCAGTATTTT. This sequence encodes CASSQTPPDGTQYF.

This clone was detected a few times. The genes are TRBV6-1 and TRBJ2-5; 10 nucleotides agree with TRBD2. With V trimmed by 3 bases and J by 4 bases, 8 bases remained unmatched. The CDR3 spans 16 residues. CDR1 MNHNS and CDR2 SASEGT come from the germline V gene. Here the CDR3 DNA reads TGTGCCAGCAGTGATCTAGCGGGGGCTGGGGGAGAGACCCAGTACTTC. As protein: CASSDLAGAGGETQYF.

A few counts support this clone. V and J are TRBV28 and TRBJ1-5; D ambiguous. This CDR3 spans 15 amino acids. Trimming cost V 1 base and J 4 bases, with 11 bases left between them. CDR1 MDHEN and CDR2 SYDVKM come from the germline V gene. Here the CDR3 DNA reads TGTGCCAGCAGTTTATCTCAACTACTGAATCAGCCCCAGCATTTT. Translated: CASSLSQLLNQPQHF.

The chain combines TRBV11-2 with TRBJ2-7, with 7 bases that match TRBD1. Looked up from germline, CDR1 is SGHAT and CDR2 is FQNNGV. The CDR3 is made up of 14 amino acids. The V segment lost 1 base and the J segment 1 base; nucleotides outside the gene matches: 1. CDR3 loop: CASSLVGQSYEQYF. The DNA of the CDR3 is TGTGCCAGCAGCTTAGTGGGACAGTCCTACGAGCAGTACTTC. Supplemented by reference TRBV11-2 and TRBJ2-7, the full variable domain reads EAGVAQSPRYKIIEKRQSVAFWCNPISGHATLYWYQQILGQGPKLLIQFQNNGVVDDSQLPKDRFSAERLKGVDSTLKIQPAKLEDSAVYLCASSLVGQSYEQYFGPGTRLTVT.

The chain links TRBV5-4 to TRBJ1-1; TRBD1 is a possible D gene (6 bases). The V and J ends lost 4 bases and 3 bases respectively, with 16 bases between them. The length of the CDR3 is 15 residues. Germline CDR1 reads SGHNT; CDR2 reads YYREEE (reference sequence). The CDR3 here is CASSPWTVSDTEAFF. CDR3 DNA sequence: TGTGCCAGCAGCCCATGGACAGTCTCGGACACTGAAGCTTTCTTT.

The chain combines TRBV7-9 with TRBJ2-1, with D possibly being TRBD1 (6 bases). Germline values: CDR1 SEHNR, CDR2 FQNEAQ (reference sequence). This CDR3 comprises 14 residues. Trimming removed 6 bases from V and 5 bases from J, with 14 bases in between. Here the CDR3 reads CASSTGFTDNEQFF. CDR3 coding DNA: TGTGCCAGCAGTACAGGGTTTACGGACAATGAGCAGTTCTTC.